This TCR beta chain was recovered during a study of blood T cell repertoires in COVID-19. Study information: Specimens from acute and convalescent COVID-19 originated in the United States, Italy and Spain. Sources were T cells, B-cell-depleted T cells, or PBMCs; the material itself was cDNA or gDNA.

Original data processing: From reference gene primer amplification, estimates of nucleated cell counts were derived. Assay used: immunoSEQ multiplex PCR; TCRdb lists only in-frame clones, some missing. V and J calls and clone size follow that table, whereas D and trimming were derived from the DNA. The repertoire holds about 98,000 clones, with 65% to 85% as singletons. The V gene's germline CDR1 is GTSNPN and CDR2 SVGIG (reference sequence). Trimming pared 3 bases from V and 5 bases from J, leaving 7 bases between. The CDR3 totals 11 residues. The source material was peripheral blood. This chain uses TRBV30 with TRBJ1-1; D is unclear. The TCR sequence derives from a woman aged 80 or older with acute or convalescent COVID-19. CDR3 DNA sequence: TGTGCCTGGAGCAGCAGGACTGAAGCTTTCTTT. Translation: CAWSSRTEAFF.